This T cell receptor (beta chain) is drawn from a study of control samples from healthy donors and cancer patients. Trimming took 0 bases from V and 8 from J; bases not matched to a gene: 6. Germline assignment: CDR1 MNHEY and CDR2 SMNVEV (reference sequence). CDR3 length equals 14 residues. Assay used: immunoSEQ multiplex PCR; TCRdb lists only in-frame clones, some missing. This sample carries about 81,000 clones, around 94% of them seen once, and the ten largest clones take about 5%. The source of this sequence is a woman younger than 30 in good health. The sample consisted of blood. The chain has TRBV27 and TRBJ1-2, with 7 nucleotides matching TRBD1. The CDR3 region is CASSLSPGGGGYTF. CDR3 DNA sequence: TGTGCCAGCAGTTTATCTCCGGGAGGGGGCGGCTACACCTTC.